This T cell receptor (beta chain) was sequenced during a study of T cells in Graves' hyperthyroidism and ophthalmopathy. Germline-derived CDR1 and CDR2 are GTSNPN and SVGIG (reference sequence). V lost 0 bases and J lost 4, with 6 bases in between. The CDR3 consists of 12 residues. The source material, RNA transcripts, was used to amplify TCR beta CDR3 regions. The HTBI primer set was used in a first-round RT-PCR of the TCR CDR3. Each CDR3 protein is one row after TCRdb ran MiXCR on the multiplex PCR reads. Altogether approximately 600,000 distinct CDR3 sequences are present, about 15% being singletons, with the ten largest covering 3.5% to 4.5%.

The chain couples TRBV30 to TRBJ1-2, with D uncertain. Material for sequencing was blood. This TCR was sampled from a woman aged 40-49 years with Graves' ophthalmopathy. CDR3 region: CAWSVTGYGYTF. For the CDR3, the DNA is TGTGCCTGGAGTGTAACGGGCTATGGCTACACCTTC.